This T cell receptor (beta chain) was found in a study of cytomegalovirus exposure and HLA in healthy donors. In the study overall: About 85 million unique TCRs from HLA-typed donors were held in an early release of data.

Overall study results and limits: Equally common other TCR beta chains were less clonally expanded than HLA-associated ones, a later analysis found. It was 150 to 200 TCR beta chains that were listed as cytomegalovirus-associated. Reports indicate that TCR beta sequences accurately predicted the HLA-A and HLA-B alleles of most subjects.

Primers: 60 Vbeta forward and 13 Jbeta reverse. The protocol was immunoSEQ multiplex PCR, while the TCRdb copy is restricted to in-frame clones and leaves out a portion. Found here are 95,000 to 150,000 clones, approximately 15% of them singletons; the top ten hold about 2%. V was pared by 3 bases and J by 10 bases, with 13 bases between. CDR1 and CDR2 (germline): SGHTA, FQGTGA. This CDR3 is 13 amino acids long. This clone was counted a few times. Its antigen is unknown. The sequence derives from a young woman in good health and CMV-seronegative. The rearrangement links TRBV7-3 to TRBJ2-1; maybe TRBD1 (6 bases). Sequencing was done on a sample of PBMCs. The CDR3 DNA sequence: TGTGCCAGCAGCTTGGCTACAGGGAAGGAGCAGTTCTTC. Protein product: CASSLATGKEQFF.